This record looks at one T cell receptor (beta chain) sequence and its context. Its antigen is unknown. The same CDR3 arises from other DNA sequences in this sample as well. The sample is drawn from a study of shared clonotypes between healthy human individuals. Whole-study findings and limits: Memory subsets generally showed smaller estimated richness than naive subsets did.

Sequencing used immunoSEQ multiplex PCR; TCRdb keeps in-frame clones, though not all of them. The sample holds roughly 2.4 million clones, 90% to 96% seen once. The CDR3 is made up of 13 amino acids. The germline V gene encodes CDR1 SGHNT and CDR2 YYREEE (reference sequence). Trimming cost V 3 bases and J 5 bases; bases outside gene matches: 4. This clonotype was obtained from a man younger than 35 in good health. The sample comprised naive CD4+ T cells sorted from blood. As for subset: CD45RA+ positively selected. V usage is TRBV5-4 and J usage is TRBJ2-5; TRBD1 matches at 7 bases. The CDR3 sequence is CASSSGGKETQYF. In nucleotides, the CDR3 is TGTGCCAGCAGCTCAGGGGGAAAGGAGACCCAGTACTTC. The full variable domain, with the rest looked up from reference TRBV5-4 and TRBJ2-5, is ETGVTQSPTHLIKTRGQQVTLRCSSQSGHNTVSWYQQALGQGPQFIFQYYREEENGRGNFPPRFSGLQFPNYSSELNVNALELDDSALYLCASSSGGKETQYFGPGTRLLVL.